The 5 T cell receptor beta chains given below trace back to one sample, sequenced in a study of a mutant IDH1 vaccine in newly diagnosed glioma. The assay was immunoSEQ multiplex PCR, and TCRdb's table has in-frame clones only and misses some. The repertoire holds roughly 32,000 clones, with roughly 80% as singletons. Their recognized antigens are unknown. Noted time point: week 35, safety follow-up. Each dose delivered 300 ug of mutant IDH1 20-mer peptide subcutaneously with imiquimod. Here the sequenced sample was PBMCs, taken from a glioma patient whose treatment included an IDH1 peptide vaccine. All receptors come from a woman in her 30s with glioma. Some clones in this sample may be carry-over from other donors' samples.

The rearrangement uses TRBV13 and TRBJ2-7, with TRBD1 identical over 7 bases. Germline V lookup: CDR1 PRHDT, CDR2 FYEKMQ (reference sequence). Trimming took 0 bases from V and 2 from J; bases not matched to a gene: 4. The CDR3 is 15 residues long. The CDR3 DNA reads as TGTGCCAGCAGCTTAGGGACAGGGCGGCCCTACGAGCAGTACTTC. Protein product: CASSLGTGRPYEQYF.

The gene calls are TRBV7-8 and TRBJ2-2, with TRBD2 identical over 8 bases. Germline V lookup: CDR1 SGHVS, CDR2 FQNEAQ. V dropped 0 bases and J dropped 2; count of bases not matched to a gene: 5. This CDR3 region has 17 residues. The chain's CDR3 is CASSLALTSANTGELFF. DNA of the CDR3: TGTGCCAGCAGCTTAGCGTTGACTAGCGCCAACACCGGGGAGCTGTTTTTT. Full variable domain (remainder filled in from reference TRBV7-8 and TRBJ2-2): GAGVSQSPRYKVAKRGQDVALRCDPISGHVSLFWYQQALGQGPEFLTYFQNEAQLDKSGLPSDRFFAERPEGSVSTLKIQRTQQEDSAVYLCASSLALTSANTGELFFGEGSRLTVL.

Concerning this clone itself: An end of the junction differs from the germline gene, which may be a read error. This chain links TRBV29-1 with TRBJ1-1; the D is unclear. Germline V gene lookup returns CDR1 SQVTM and CDR2 ANQGSEA. The CDR3 has 12 residues. The CDR3 region has the DNA TGCAGCGTAGGTTGGAGGAACACTGAAGATTTCTTT. It specifies CSVGWRNTEDFF.

Only a few counts were recorded for this clone. The chain recombines TRBV7-9 with TRBJ2-1; no clear D gene. Trimming took off 5 bases at V and 6 bases at J, with 5 bases between the two ends. Germline CDR1 reads SEHNR; CDR2 reads FQNEAQ (reference sequence). The CDR3 sequence is 11 residues long. CDR3 nucleotides: TGTGCCAGCAGCGCTCTCAATGAGCAGTTCTTC. Translated: CASSALNEQFF.

The chain has TRBV6-1 and TRBJ1-2; 7 bases are shared with TRBD1. This CDR3 is built from 13 residues. Germline values: CDR1 MNHNS, CDR2 SASEGT. V was clipped by 6 bases and J by 3 bases; unmatched bases: 4. The CDR3 loop reads CASRTTGDYGYTF. The DNA for the CDR3 is TGTGCCAGCAGAACAACAGGGGACTATGGCTACACCTTC.